These 18 T cell receptor beta chains came from one sample sequenced in a study of blood T cell repertoires in COVID-19. The assay was immunoSEQ multiplex PCR, and TCRdb's table has in-frame clones only and misses some. This sample carries some 200,000 clones, more than 75% of them seen once, and the ten largest clones take roughly 3.3%. The sample taken for sequencing was peripheral blood. These receptors were obtained from a man between 18 and 29 years old with active or convalescent COVID-19.

The genes are TRBV9 and TRBJ2-1; D perhaps matches TRBD1 (5 bases). Per germline, CDR1 SGDLS and CDR2 YYNGEE. The CDR3 sequence is 15 residues long. Trimming shortened V by 0 bases and J by 4 bases, and 11 bases separated the two germline ends. CDR3 bases: TGTGCCAGCAGCGTAGAGGGGTCCCCGTACAATGAGCAGTTCTTC. Its protein is CASSVEGSPYNEQFF.

The rearrangement links TRBV4-2 to TRBJ2-7; 8 bases are shared with TRBD2. CDR3 size: 17 residues. Germline lookup yields CDR1 LGHNA and CDR2 YNFKEQ. With V trimmed by 0 bases and J by 2 bases, 9 bases remained unmatched. The CDR3 bases are TGTGCCAGCAGCCAAGATTTGGCTAGCGGGTATACCTACGAGCAGTACTTC. Its protein product is CASSQDLASGYTYEQYF.

V usage is TRBV9 and J usage is TRBJ2-7; maybe TRBD2 (6 bases). V was pared by 4 bases and J by 3 bases, with 17 bases between. Germline values: CDR1 SGDLS, CDR2 YYNGEE. The CDR3 length is 15 residues. CDR3 in amino acids: CASSTEGLASYEQYF. The CDR3 region has the DNA TGTGCCAGCAGCACAGAGGGGCTAGCGAGCTACGAGCAGTACTTC.

The chain couples TRBV9 to TRBJ1-6; 7 positions agree with TRBD1. CDR1 SGDLS and CDR2 YYNGEE come from the germline V gene. Trimming at V came to 4 bases and at J to 8 bases, leaving 12 bases not matched to a gene. The length of the CDR3 is 16 residues. The CDR3 is CASSNRDSVRYSPLHF. The CDR3 DNA reads as TGTGCCAGCAGCAACCGGGACAGCGTCCGATATTCACCCCTCCACTTT.

The chain employs TRBV7-9 and TRBJ1-1; 10 bases map to TRBD1. The V gene end was trimmed by 3 bases and the J gene end by 3 bases; junction bases not matched to a gene: 4. The CDR3 has 15 residues. Per the germline V gene, CDR1 is SEHNR and CDR2 is FQNEAQ (reference sequence). DNA for the CDR3: TGTGCCAGCAGCTTCGAGACAGGGGGCTACACTGAAGCTTTCTTT. Amino acid sequence: CASSFETGGYTEAFF.

The V call is TRBV15, the J call TRBJ1-2; perhaps TRBD1 as D (6 bases). Trimming pared 3 bases from V and 8 bases from J, leaving 22 bases between. This CDR3 region has 16 residues. CDR1 LNHNV and CDR2 YYDKDF come from the germline V gene (reference sequence). CDR3 in DNA: TGTGCCACCAGCAGTAGGGACCGCGGGTCTGGGGGCGGCTACACCTTC. Translated, it gives CATSSRDRGSGGGYTF.

The gene calls are TRBV6-5 and TRBJ1-2, with D perhaps TRBD1 (5 bases). The ends were cut back, 6 bases at V and 2 bases at J, with 16 bases in the middle. Germline V gene sequence: CDR1 MNHEY, CDR2 SVGAGI. The CDR3 totals 15 residues. The CDR3 loop reads CASRPPGLTNYGYTF. The DNA for the CDR3 is TGTGCCAGCAGGCCCCCGGGACTTACGAACTATGGCTACACCTTC.

The count of this clone is one. The J gene is TRBJ2-7, the V gene TRBV4-1, with 11 bases matching TRBD1. The CDR3 has 17 residues. Trimming at V came to 1 base and at J to 2 bases, leaving 7 bases not matched to a gene. CDR1 and CDR2 from the germline V gene are MGHRA and YSYEKL. The CDR3: CASSQAAGTGGTYEQYF. As DNA, the CDR3 is TGCGCCAGCAGCCAAGCCGCGGGGACAGGGGGGACCTACGAGCAGTACTTC.

This clone came up a few times. V is TRBV2 and J is TRBJ1-2; D is ambiguous. Germline values: CDR1 SNHLY, CDR2 FYNNEI. The CDR3 runs 15 residues. V lost 6 bases and J 6 bases, leaving 20 bases between the germline ends. The CDR3 sequence: CASRSSRGSTDGYTF. DNA for the CDR3: TGTGCCAGCAGGTCCAGTCGGGGATCCACCGATGGCTACACCTTC.

This clone was seen a few times. The junction departs from the called germline gene at one end, perhaps through a read error. The rearrangement links TRBV7-7 to TRBJ1-4; the D is unclear. Germline CDR1 reads SSHAT; CDR2 reads FNYEAQ (reference sequence). There are 13 residues in the CDR3. The CDR3 DNA reads TGTGCTAGCAGCGCCGGGGTGTATGAAAAACTGTTTTTT. Translated, it gives CASSAGVYEKLFF.

This sequence joins TRBV30 and TRBJ1-6; 9 nucleotides line up with TRBD1. The CDR3 spans 13 residues. The V gene end was trimmed by 1 base and the J gene end by 8 bases; junction bases not matched to a gene: 0. Germline loops: CDR1 GTSNPN, CDR2 SVGIG (reference sequence). DNA for the CDR3: TGTGCCTGGAGTGGACAGGGGGATTCACCCCTCCACTTT. Translation gives CAWSGQGDSPLHF. The variable domain in full, completed from reference TRBV30 and TRBJ1-6, reads SQTIHQWPATLVQPVGSPLSLECTVEGTSNPNLYWYRQAAGRGLQLLFYSVGIGQISSEVPQNLSASRPQDRQFILSSKKLLLSDSGFYLCAWSGQGDSPLHFGNGTRLTVT.

The V call is TRBV5-1, the J call TRBJ1-3; tentative D call: TRBD1 (5 bases). Germline V CDR1 and CDR2: SGHRS, YFSETQ. This CDR3 contains 15 residues. The V end lost 4 bases, the J end lost 0 bases, and 11 bases lay between the germline ends. The CDR3 region is CASSPGAFSGNTIYF. The DNA for the CDR3 is TGCGCCAGCAGCCCTGGGGCCTTCTCTGGAAACACCATATATTTT.

This chain links TRBV11-2 with TRBJ2-1; possible D gene TRBD2, 7 bases. Germline V CDR1 and CDR2: SGHAT, FQNNGV. The CDR3 is made up of 15 amino acids. Between the trimmed V and J ends, which lost 3 bases and 10 bases, there was a span of 19 bases. The CDR3 DNA reads as TGTGCCAGCAGCTTTAGGGGGGAGGGATATTGGGAGCAGTTCTTC. It yields the protein CASSFRGEGYWEQFF.

The chain links TRBV5-6 to TRBJ2-1; possible D gene TRBD2, 6 bases. Germline V gene lookup returns CDR1 SGHDT and CDR2 YYEEEE. This CDR3 has 13 amino acids. V lost 2 bases to trimming and J lost 10 bases, with 13 bases between them. CDR3: CASSLVEEGEQFF. The CDR3 nucleotides read TGTGCCAGCAGCTTAGTCGAGGAGGGCGAGCAGTTCTTC.

This clone is a singleton in its sample. This chain joins TRBV5-1 and TRBJ1-2; tentative D call: TRBD1 (6 bases). The CDR3 covers 16 residues. V was trimmed by 2 bases and J by 1 base, leaving 15 bases between them. Germline CDR1 SGHRS, CDR2 YFSETQ. The CDR3 reads CASSLPGEIYNYGYTF. DNA for the CDR3: TGCGCCAGCAGCTTACCAGGGGAGATTTATAACTATGGCTACACCTTC.

CDR3 sequence (DNA): TGCGCCAGCAGCTTGGTCCCTCAGGGGGTGTCCTACGAGCAGTACTTC. Translating gives CASSLVPQGVSYEQYF. The rearrangement joins TRBV5-1 to TRBJ2-7, with 7 bases that match TRBD1. Trimming took 0 bases from V and 1 from J; bases not matched to a gene: 7. CDR3 size: 16 residues. Germline CDR1 is SGHRS and CDR2 is YFSETQ.

The chain carries TRBV20-1 and TRBJ1-4; no reliable D call. Germline CDR1 DFQATT, CDR2 SNEGSKA (reference sequence). The CDR3 spans 11 residues. Trimming pared 6 bases from V and 8 bases from J, leaving 10 bases between. DNA for the CDR3: TGCAGTGCCCTTGATAGAGAAAAACTGTTTTTT. The encoded protein is CSALDREKLFF.

J is TRBJ1-4 and V is TRBV3-1 (or the pseudogene TRBV3-2), with D uncertain. This CDR3 is built from 14 residues. Trimming took off 3 bases at V and 8 bases at J, with 13 bases between the two ends. CDR1 and CDR2 from the germline V gene are LGHDT and YNNKEL (reference sequence). The CDR3 is CASSQNVVVEKLFF. The CDR3 DNA follows: TGTGCCAGCAGCCAGAACGTAGTCGTCGAAAAACTGTTTTTT.